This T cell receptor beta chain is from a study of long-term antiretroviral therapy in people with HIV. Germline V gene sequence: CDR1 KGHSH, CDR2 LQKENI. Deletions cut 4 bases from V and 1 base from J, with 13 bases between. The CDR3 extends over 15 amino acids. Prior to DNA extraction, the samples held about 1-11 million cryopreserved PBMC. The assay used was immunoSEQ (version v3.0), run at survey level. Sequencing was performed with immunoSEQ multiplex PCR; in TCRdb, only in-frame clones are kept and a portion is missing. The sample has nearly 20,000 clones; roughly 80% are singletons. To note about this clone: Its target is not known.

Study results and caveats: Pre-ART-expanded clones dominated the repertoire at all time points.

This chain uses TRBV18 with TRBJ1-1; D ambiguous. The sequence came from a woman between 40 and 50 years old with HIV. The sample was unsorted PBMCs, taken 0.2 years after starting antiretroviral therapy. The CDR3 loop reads CASSQMRGRNTEAFF. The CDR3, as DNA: TGTGCCAGCTCACAAATGCGGGGTAGGAACACTGAAGCTTTCTTT.